This T cell receptor beta chain was identified during a study of T cells in tuberculosis. Germline trimming cut 3 bases from V and 6 bases from J; bases unmatched to any gene: 5. The length of the CDR3 is 13 residues. Germline loops: CDR1 SGHNT, CDR2 YYREEE (reference sequence). The data were produced by immunoSEQ multiplex PCR, yet TCRdb's version contains in-frame clones alone and is incomplete. The top ten clones hold roughly a sixth of a sample with 20,000 to 25,000 clones, roughly nine tenths of them seen once. This clone was recorded only once. The V call is TRBV5-4, the J call TRBJ2-7, with 8 bases fitting TRBD1. Sample: PBMCs. The sequence came from a donor aged 10 to 29 with latent tuberculosis or without tuberculosis infection. Some clones in this sample may be carry-over from other donors' samples. For the CDR3, the DNA is TGTGCCAGCAGCTACTCCGACAGGGGCGAGCAGTACTTC. Its protein product is CASSYSDRGEQYF.